This T cell receptor (beta chain) comes out of a study of T cell changes during pregnancy in multiple sclerosis. Germline assignment: CDR1 GTSNPN and CDR2 SVGIG (reference sequence). Unmatched junction bases numbered 14, after V lost 4 bases and J lost 3 bases. The CDR3 has 18 amino acids. Profiled with immunoSEQ multiplex PCR; TCRdb holds only in-frame clones, not every one. This sample has around 33,000 clones; 90% occur once, and the top ten carry 5% to 6.5%. The source material was peripheral blood, sampled in the third trimester of pregnancy. The J gene is TRBJ2-5, the V gene TRBV30, with TRBD2 matching 13 bases. This clonotype was sampled from a female donor in good health, enrolled as a control in a pregnancy study. The DNA for the CDR3 is TGTGCCTGGACCCAAGCGGTAGGACTAGCGGGAGATAAAGAGACCCAGTACTTC. This encodes CAWTQAVGLAGDKETQYF. Based on the CDR3 plus reference TRBV30 and TRBJ2-5, the full variable domain is SQTIHQWPATLVQPVGSPLSLECTVEGTSNPNLYWYRQAAGRGLQLLFYSVGIGQISSEVPQNLSASRPQDRQFILSSKKLLLSDSGFYLCAWTQAVGLAGDKETQYFGPGTRLLVL.